This T cell receptor (beta chain) came from a study of hypomethylating agent response in myelodysplastic syndrome. The ends were cut back, 4 bases at V and 1 base at J, with 15 bases in the middle. The CDR3 loop spans 17 amino acids. Germline loops: CDR1 SGHNT, CDR2 YYREEE (reference sequence). This table comes from immunoSEQ multiplex PCR, and its TCRdb copy is limited to in-frame clones, with some not included. The sample holds around 11,000 clones, approximately 86% seen once. This chain connects TRBV5-4 to TRBJ2-6; the D gene could be TRBD1 or TRBD2 (6 bases each). The receptor comes from a human donor with myelodysplastic syndrome. The specimen was bone marrow, collected before or after starting hypomethylating agent treatment for myelodysplastic syndrome (not recorded which). The CDR3 bases are TGTGCCAGCAGCGCGGGACACCGCTCTTCTGGGGCCAACGTCCTGACTTTC. It translates to CASSAGHRSSGANVLTF.